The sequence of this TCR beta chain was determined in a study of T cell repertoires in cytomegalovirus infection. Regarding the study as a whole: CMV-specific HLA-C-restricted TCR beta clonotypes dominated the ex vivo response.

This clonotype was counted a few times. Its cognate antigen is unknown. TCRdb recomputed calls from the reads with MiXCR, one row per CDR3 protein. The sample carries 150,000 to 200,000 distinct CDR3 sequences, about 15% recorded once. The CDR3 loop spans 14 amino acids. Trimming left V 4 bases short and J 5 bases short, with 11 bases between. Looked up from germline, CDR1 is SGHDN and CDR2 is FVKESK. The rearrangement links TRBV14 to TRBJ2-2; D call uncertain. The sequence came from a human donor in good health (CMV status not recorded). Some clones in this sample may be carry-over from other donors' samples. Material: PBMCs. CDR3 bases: TGTGCCAGCAGCCTCCTGTCCCGAACCGGGGAGCTGTTTTTT. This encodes CASSLLSRTGELFF.